The 7 T cell receptor beta chains reported below all come from one sample, sequenced in a study of blood T cell repertoires in COVID-19 (dated by TCRdb to about 2020). The library was obtained by the immunoSEQ multiplex PCR assay. TCRdb provides this immuneACCESS table in a form limited to in-frame rearrangements. Some clones are lacking; in checked studies, under half of them reflect an unresolved V gene, and why the rest are absent is not known. This sample gives more than 70,000 clones in total; 80% to 90% of them show up just once. Approximately 7.2% of the sample is taken by the ten largest. What was sequenced was peripheral blood. These receptors were obtained from a man in his 60s with acute or convalescent COVID-19.

The sample holds one count of this clone. The chain links TRBV19 to TRBJ1-1, with D unresolved. CDR3 size: 11 residues. Trimming removed 7 bases from V and 1 base from J, with 4 bases in between. Germline loops: CDR1 LNHDA, CDR2 SQIVND (reference sequence). For the CDR3, the DNA is TGTGCCAGTAAGAGGAACACTGAAGCTTTCTTT. Amino acids: CASKRNTEAFF.

The chain joins TRBV5-1 to TRBJ2-3; 11 bases align to TRBD2. From germline, CDR1 is SGHRS and CDR2 YFSETQ. The trim removed 4 bases at V and 2 bases at J, leaving 9 bases unmatched. CDR3 size: 17 residues. The CDR3 sequence is CASSPGGTSGFTDTQYF. CDR3 coding DNA: TGCGCCAGCAGCCCCGGGGGGACTAGCGGTTTCACAGATACGCAGTATTTT.

CDR3 sequence reads: CASSTQGRLTDTQYF. In nucleotides, the CDR3 is TGTGCTAGTAGCACACAGGGTAGGCTCACAGATACGCAGTATTTT. The chain joins TRBV12-5 to TRBJ2-3, with a tentative D call TRBD1 (6 bases). With 8 bases removed from V and 2 bases from J, the gap between germline ends came to 17 bases. This CDR3 is 15 amino acids long. The germline gives CDR1 LGHNT, CDR2 FRNRAP.

The V call is TRBV19, the J call TRBJ1-2; D might be TRBD1 (6 bases). V lost 5 bases to trimming and J lost 4 bases, with 17 bases between them. The CDR3 is 15 residues long. Per the germline V gene, CDR1 is LNHDA and CDR2 is SQIVND (reference sequence). The CDR3 here is CASSFSWTDLYGYTF. The DNA for the CDR3 is TGTGCCAGTAGTTTTTCTTGGACAGATCTCTATGGCTACACCTTC.

The V gene is TRBV16, the J gene TRBJ1-1; 11 nucleotides agree with TRBD1. Germline V gene lookup returns CDR1 KGHSY and CDR2 FQNENV. Losses at the gene ends were 4 bases for V and 1 base for J; bases not matched to a gene: 2. This CDR3 has 15 residues. The CDR3 spells CASSRGQGANTEAFF. The DNA of the CDR3 is TGTGCCAGCAGCCGCGGACAGGGGGCGAACACTGAAGCTTTCTTT.

The genes are TRBV14 and TRBJ1-2; TRBD1 matches 11 bases. The CDR3 runs to 16 residues. Germline V lookup: CDR1 SGHDN, CDR2 FVKESK. After removal of 2 bases from V and 6 bases from J, the junction contained 8 bases not matched to a gene. In DNA, the CDR3 is TGTGCCAGCAGCCAATTTAGGACAGGGGGCTATAATGGCTACACCTTC. Its translation is CASSQFRTGGYNGYTF.

This chain joins TRBV9 and TRBJ2-3, with D possibly TRBD2 on 7 matching bases. The CDR3 is 18 residues long. V lost 0 bases and J 3 bases, leaving 20 bases between the germline ends. Germline CDR1 reads SGDLS; CDR2 reads YYNGEE. CDR3 amino acids: CASSVELQGRALTDTQYF. The CDR3 bases are TGTGCCAGCAGCGTAGAACTTCAGGGGAGGGCCTTAACAGATACGCAGTATTTT.